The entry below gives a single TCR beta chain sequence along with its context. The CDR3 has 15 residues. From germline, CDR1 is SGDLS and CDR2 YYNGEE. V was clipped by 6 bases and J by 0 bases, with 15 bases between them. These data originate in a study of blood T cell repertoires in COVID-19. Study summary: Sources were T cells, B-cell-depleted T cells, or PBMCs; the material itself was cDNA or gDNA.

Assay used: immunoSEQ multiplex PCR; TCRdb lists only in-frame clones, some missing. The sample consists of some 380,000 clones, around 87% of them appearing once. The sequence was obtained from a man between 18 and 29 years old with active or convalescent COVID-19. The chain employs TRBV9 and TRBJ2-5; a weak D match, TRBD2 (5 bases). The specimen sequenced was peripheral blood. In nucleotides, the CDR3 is TGTGCCAGCAATCCGGACGGGATCCACCAAGAGACCCAGTACTTC. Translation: CASNPDGIHQETQYF.